The present entry profiles one T cell receptor beta chain with its context. The method was immunoSEQ multiplex PCR; TCRdb's version includes in-frame clones alone and lacks a portion of them. Of some 70,000 clones in the sample, roughly 82% were seen once. The germline gives CDR1 ENHRY, CDR2 SYGVKD. The CDR3 loop spans 16 amino acids. With 0 bases clipped from V and 1 base from J, the junction kept 5 bases outside the gene matches. This sample was taken from a study of T cell responses to AZD1222 COVID-19 vaccine. J is TRBJ2-7 and V is TRBV10-3; TRBD1 aligns across 8 bases. The sample in question was peripheral blood, obtained on day 0 of AZD1222 vaccination. This sequence was found in an adult in good health. In nucleotides, the CDR3 is TGTGCCATCAGTGAGTCTGGGGACAGGTGGTCCTACGAGCAGTACTTC. Translating gives CAISESGDRWSYEQYF.